This paragraph covers one T cell receptor (beta chain) sequence. CD8+ and CD4+ T cells were negatively isolated; TEMRA cells were FACS-enriched. This specimen comes from a study of CD8 T cells in Susac syndrome. Random hexamers served to reverse transcribe roughly 0.45 to 1 ug RNA. Amplification of the TCR beta CDR3 was carried out by immunoSEQ multiplex PCR, which spanned a total of 54 Vbeta and 13 Jbeta segments. One entry per CDR3 protein results from TCRdb running MiXCR on the immunoSEQ multiplex PCR reads. Altogether 180,000 or so distinct CDR3 sequences are present, about 95% being singletons, with the ten largest covering under 0.095%. The sequence derives from a human donor with multiple sclerosis. Sequenced sample: CD4+ T cells from PBMCs.

The CDR3 DNA reads TGTGCCTGGAGTGTACTAGGAGGAGTCCGTGAGCAGTTCTTC. This translates into CAWSVLGGVREQFF. The chain couples TRBV30 to TRBJ2-1; a possible D gene is TRBD2 (5 bases). There are 14 residues in the CDR3. Germline V gene lookup returns CDR1 GTSNPN and CDR2 SVGIG (reference sequence). V shed 0 bases and J shed 9 bases, with 15 bases lying between them.